Following are 20 T cell receptor beta chains from one sample sequenced in a study of blood T cell repertoires in COVID-19. Clones were read by immunoSEQ multiplex PCR, and TCRdb kept only the in-frame ones, dropping some. The profile shows approximately 110,000 clones, approximately 86% of them singletons. Sequencing was carried out using peripheral blood. The receptors here all came from a woman aged 50 to 65 with active or convalescent COVID-19.

The chain recombines TRBV13 with TRBJ2-3; TRBD2 matches at 8 bases. J gave up 2 bases and V 2 bases, and 3 bases lay outside the gene matches. From germline, CDR1 is PRHDT and CDR2 FYEKMQ (reference sequence). The CDR3 has 15 amino acids. Here the CDR3 reads CASSLQRGSTDTQYF. For the CDR3, the DNA is TGTGCCAGCAGCTTACAGCGGGGGTCCACAGATACGCAGTATTTT.

V usage is TRBV3-1 (or the pseudogene TRBV3-2) and J usage is TRBJ2-1; 10 bases are shared with TRBD1. CDR1 and CDR2 from the germline V gene are LGHDT and YNNKEL (reference sequence). Trimming removed 0 bases from V and 7 bases from J; junction bases left unmatched: 9. This CDR3 region has 17 residues. The CDR3 nucleotides are TGTGCCAGCAGCCAAGAGCCGGGACAGGGGTCCCCTAATGAGCAGTTCTTC. Residues: CASSQEPGQGSPNEQFF.

The rearrangement uses TRBV28 and TRBJ2-1, with 12 bases aligning to TRBD2. The CDR3 consists of 17 residues. Trimming removed 6 bases from V and 6 bases from J; junction bases left unmatched: 12. From germline, CDR1 is MDHEN and CDR2 SYDVKM. CDR3 bases: TGTGCCAGCAGCGACCTAGCGGGAGGGCTCGGGTTCAATGAGCAGTTCTTC. Protein sequence: CASSDLAGGLGFNEQFF.

V gene TRBV27 combines with J gene TRBJ2-7; possibly TRBD2 for D (6 bases). The V end lost 5 bases, the J end lost 6 bases, and 20 bases lay between the germline ends. The CDR3 is made up of 15 amino acids. Germline values: CDR1 MNHEY, CDR2 SMNVEV (reference sequence). For the CDR3, the DNA is TGTGCCAGCAGTCCATCTCCCGGCTCGCGGGGCGAGCAGTACTTC. Translated: CASSPSPGSRGEQYF.

The chain combines TRBV7-8 with TRBJ2-1; the match to TRBD2 covers 12 bases. The junction had 5 bases not matched to a gene; V was cut back by 4 bases and J by 7 bases. CDR1 is SGHVS, CDR2 FQNEAQ, per germline. The CDR3 runs 15 residues. CDR3 sequence reads: CASSSRLAGENEQFF. CDR3 DNA sequence: TGTGCCAGCAGCTCCCGACTAGCGGGAGAAAATGAGCAGTTCTTC.

The chain couples TRBV6-2 or TRBV6-3 to TRBJ2-1, with TRBD2 matching over 8 bases. CDR3 length: 15 residues. Trimming removed 4 bases from V and 4 bases from J; junction bases left unmatched: 6. Germline V gives CDR1 MNHEY, CDR2 SVGEGT. As DNA, the CDR3 is TGTGCCAGCAGTTTACCCGGGACTAGGTACAATGAGCAGTTCTTC. It is translated as CASSLPGTRYNEQFF.

The chain links TRBV4-3 to TRBJ2-7; no clear D gene. Germline V gene data show CDR1 as LGHNA and CDR2 as YSLEER. This CDR3 is built from 14 residues. The V end lost 1 base, the J end lost 1 base, and 8 bases lay between the germline ends. CDR3 nucleotide sequence: TGCGCCAGCAGCCAAGTTGCCGGGTCCTACGAGCAGTACTTC. Its protein is CASSQVAGSYEQYF.

V usage is TRBV6-2 or TRBV6-3 and J usage is TRBJ2-1, with TRBD2 matching over 8 bases. Germline CDR1 MNHEY, CDR2 SVGEGT. J gave up 10 bases and V 0 bases, and 11 bases lay outside the gene matches. The CDR3 loop spans 16 amino acids. The CDR3 loop is CASSYSSARGTREQFF. CDR3 nucleotide sequence: TGTGCCAGCAGTTACTCGTCAGCGAGGGGGACTAGAGAGCAGTTCTTC.

The gene calls are TRBV4-2 and TRBJ1-1; 9 bases match TRBD1. CDR3 length: 15 amino acids. J was trimmed by 4 bases and V by 0 bases; bases with no gene match: 3. Germline lookup yields CDR1 LGHNA and CDR2 YNFKEQ. Here the CDR3 reads CASSQEGTGRTEAFF. CDR3 in DNA: TGTGCCAGCAGCCAAGAAGGGACAGGGCGCACTGAAGCTTTCTTT.

The chain is built from TRBV29-1 and TRBJ1-2; 7 nucleotides align to TRBD1. Unmatched junction bases numbered 7, after V lost 6 bases and J lost 6 bases. This CDR3 has 12 residues. CDR1 and CDR2 from the germline V gene are SQVTM and ANQGSEA. In DNA form, the CDR3 reads TGCAGCGTAGTACCCGGGACAGATGGCTACACCTTC. The encoded protein is CSVVPGTDGYTF.

This clone rates as medium-sized (0.01 to 0.1%). The CDR3 nucleotides are TGTGCCAGCAGCTCTAGCGGGGGTTCCTACAATGAGCAGTTCTTC. This sequence encodes CASSSSGGSYNEQFF. This sequence joins TRBV6-2 or TRBV6-3 and TRBJ2-1; 10 bases fit TRBD2. Germline assignment: CDR1 MNHEY and CDR2 SVGEGT. This CDR3 has 15 amino acids. The ends lost 6 bases at V and 1 base at J; junction bases unmatched: 3.

The chain couples TRBV28 to TRBJ1-5, with a possible D match to TRBD1 (6 bases). This CDR3 is 15 amino acids long. The V and J ends lost 3 bases and 5 bases respectively, with 14 bases between them. Germline values: CDR1 MDHEN, CDR2 SYDVKM. CDR3 protein: CASSFAGRGYQPQHF. CDR3 DNA sequence: TGTGCCAGCAGTTTCGCGGGCAGGGGTTATCAGCCCCAGCATTTT.

The V gene is TRBV11-1, the J gene TRBJ2-5; D not certain. Trimming removed 2 bases from V and 5 bases from J, with 9 bases in between. Germline V gene lookup returns CDR1 SGHAT and CDR2 FQDESV (reference sequence). The CDR3 loop spans 13 amino acids. For the CDR3, the DNA is TGTGCCAGCAGCTTAAGCCAAGTGGAGACCCAGTACTTC. Protein product: CASSLSQVETQYF.

J is TRBJ2-1 and V is TRBV29-1, with TRBD2 matching 7 bases. Germline CDR1 and CDR2: SQVTM and ANQGSEA. V was clipped by 5 bases and J by 0 bases; unmatched bases: 7. The CDR3 is 15 amino acids. The CDR3 sequence is CSVNSAGSSYNEQFF. Here the CDR3 DNA reads TGCAGCGTTAACTCAGCGGGGAGCTCCTACAATGAGCAGTTCTTC.

J is TRBJ2-1 and V is TRBV7-9, with 12 bases fitting TRBD2. Trimming at V came to 2 bases and at J to 8 bases, leaving 7 bases not matched to a gene. This CDR3 spans 16 amino acids. CDR1 SEHNR and CDR2 FQNEAQ come from the germline V gene (reference sequence). CDR3 nucleotide sequence: TGTGCCAGCAGCTTATTAGGACTAGCGGGAATAGATGAGCAGTTCTTC. It encodes CASSLLGLAGIDEQFF.

The chain uses TRBV18 and TRBJ2-2; no clear D. Germline V lookup: CDR1 KGHSH, CDR2 LQKENI. V dropped 3 bases and J dropped 5 bases, with 4 bases sitting between them. CDR3 length: 12 residues. The CDR3 DNA follows: TGTGCCAGCTCACCTCCGACCGGGGAGCTGTTTTTT. Translating gives CASSPPTGELFF.

The chain joins TRBV7-6 to TRBJ2-3; the D gene is possibly TRBD2 (5 bases). Trimming removed 1 base at V and 6 bases at J, with 14 bases between. CDR3 length: 15 residues. Germline lookup yields CDR1 SGHVS and CDR2 FNYEAQ. Here the CDR3 DNA reads TGTGCCAGCAGCTTAGAAGCGGCCCTGGGGGATACGCAGTATTTT. Translation gives CASSLEAALGDTQYF.

The V call is TRBV27, the J call TRBJ2-1, with 8 nucleotides matching TRBD2. V was clipped by 10 bases and J by 4 bases; unmatched bases: 12. Germline loops: CDR1 MNHEY, CDR2 SMNVEV (reference sequence). This CDR3 contains 15 residues. CDR3 amino acids: CATRFGRGPYNEQFF. The CDR3 DNA reads as TGTGCCACAAGATTCGGGAGGGGACCATACAATGAGCAGTTCTTC.

The CDR3 protein is CATMGTSGPSELFF. CDR3 DNA: TGTGCCACCATGGGGACTAGCGGCCCTAGTGAGCTGTTTTTT. The chain has TRBV24-1 and TRBJ2-2, with 11 bases identical to TRBD2. V shed 8 bases and J 11 bases; nucleotides not matched to a gene: 9. The CDR3 spans 14 residues. Germline V gives CDR1 KGHDR, CDR2 SFDVKD.

The CDR3 protein is CASSAQGVNYSYEQYF. CDR3 nucleotides: TGTGCCAGCAGCGCTCAAGGAGTAAACTACTCCTACGAGCAGTACTTC. The chain has TRBV4-2 and TRBJ2-7, with D unclear. The germline V and J ends were trimmed by 5 bases and 0 bases, with 17 bases remaining between them. Looked up from germline, CDR1 is LGHNA and CDR2 is YNFKEQ. The CDR3 loop spans 16 amino acids.